The 9 T cell receptor beta chains reported below all come from one sample, sequenced in a study of shared clonotypes between healthy human individuals. Profiling relied on immunoSEQ multiplex PCR, and the TCRdb table lists in-frame clones only, not all of them. The table records around 2.3 million clones, around 95% of them present only once. The sequencing input was naive CD4+ T cells sorted from blood. Subset noted: CD45RA+ positively selected. The receptor set was obtained from a man between 18 and 35 years old in good health.

The V call is TRBV13, the J call TRBJ2-7; D possibly corresponds to TRBD1 (5 bases). Germline V lookup: CDR1 PRHDT, CDR2 FYEKMQ (reference sequence). V lost 5 bases, J lost 7 bases, and 15 bases lay in between. This CDR3 comprises 13 residues. The CDR3 region is CASSPPGAREQYF. The CDR3 DNA follows: TGTGCCAGCAGCCCCCCTGGGGCGAGAGAGCAGTACTTC.

This CDR3 is CASGPTKYNEQFF. CDR3 DNA sequence: TGTGCCAGCGGCCCAACGAAGTACAATGAGCAGTTCTTC. J is TRBJ2-1 and V is TRBV6-6, with D unresolved. Trimming took off 8 bases at V and 4 bases at J, with 12 bases between the two ends. Germline V lookup: CDR1 MNHNY, CDR2 SVGAGI (reference sequence). The CDR3 is 13 amino acids.

The chain employs TRBV30 and TRBJ1-3, with 8 nucleotides matching TRBD1. The CDR3 has 14 residues. V lost 2 bases, J lost 4 bases, and 4 bases stayed unmatched. Germline V gene sequence: CDR1 GTSNPN, CDR2 SVGIG (reference sequence). The CDR3 is CAWSYQGAGNTIYF. The DNA for the CDR3 is TGTGCCTGGAGTTACCAGGGGGCCGGAAACACCATATATTTT.

The V gene is TRBV27, the J gene TRBJ2-1, with D possibly being TRBD1 or TRBD2 (5 bases each). This CDR3 region has 12 residues. Germline V lookup: CDR1 MNHEY, CDR2 SMNVEV (reference sequence). With 6 bases removed from V and 9 bases from J, the gap between germline ends came to 12 bases. The CDR3 reads CASRRGLGEQFF. The CDR3 DNA sequence: TGTGCCAGCAGGAGGGGCTTGGGTGAGCAGTTCTTC.

Turning to this clone: The sample has other DNA sequences that encode this CDR3 too. The rearrangement joins TRBV7-9 to TRBJ1-4; D might be TRBD1 (5 bases). Per the germline V gene, CDR1 is SEHNR and CDR2 is FQNEAQ (reference sequence). This CDR3 is 14 amino acids long. V shed 2 bases and J shed 7 bases, with 11 bases lying between them. CDR3 amino acids: CASSLSGGSEKLFF. In DNA, the CDR3 is TGTGCCAGCAGCTTATCCGGGGGTAGTGAAAAACTGTTTTTT.

The chain has TRBV28 and TRBJ1-5; D call uncertain. Germline V gives CDR1 MDHEN, CDR2 SYDVKM. V was cut by 2 bases and J by 8 bases, with 4 bases left in between. The CDR3 extends over 11 amino acids. The CDR3 protein is CASSLQEPQHF. CDR3 DNA sequence: TGTGCCAGCAGTTTACAGGAGCCCCAGCATTTT.

This sequence joins TRBV11-2 and TRBJ2-2; TRBD2 matches 12 bases. V shed 1 base and J 6 bases; nucleotides not matched to a gene: 3. This CDR3 is 16 amino acids long. Germline V lookup: CDR1 SGHAT, CDR2 FQNNGV. Here the CDR3 reads CASSLAGTSGPGELFF. The CDR3 nucleotides are TGTGCCAGCAGCTTAGCAGGGACTAGCGGGCCCGGGGAGCTGTTTTTT.

This clone came up once. The rearrangement links TRBV11-2 to TRBJ1-2; unclear D gene. The CDR3 has 15 residues. Trimming took 5 bases from V and 2 from J, leaving 15 bases between them. CDR1 is SGHAT, CDR2 FQNNGV, per germline. CDR3 residues: CASSPWADKNYGYTF. CDR3 DNA sequence: TGTGCCAGCAGCCCATGGGCAGACAAAAACTATGGCTACACCTTC.

The chain couples TRBV10-3 to TRBJ1-5, with 9 bases that match TRBD1. Germline values: CDR1 ENHRY, CDR2 SYGVKD. CDR3 length: 15 residues. V dropped 1 base and J dropped 7; count of bases not matched to a gene: 5. The CDR3 spells CAISEFTGGSQPQHF. The CDR3 DNA follows: TGTGCCATCAGTGAGTTTACAGGGGGCAGCCAGCCCCAGCATTTT.